A single sample is the source of the 21 T cell receptor beta chains below, sequenced in a study of CD8+CD57+ T cells in acquired aplastic anemia. CDR3 and TCR beta VDJ profiling relied on genomic DNA as the template. TCRdb independently ran MiXCR on the reads; one entry per CDR3 protein. The profile shows a few hundred thousand distinct CDR3 sequences, 34% of them singletons. The specimen sequenced was sorted CD4+, CD8+, or CD8+CD57+ T cells (not recorded which) from PBMCs. The receptors originated from a human donor in good health, serving as a control.

This clonotype was counted many times. The chain uses TRBV19 and TRBJ2-1; D remains ambiguous. Looked up from germline, CDR1 is LNHDA and CDR2 is SQIVND (reference sequence). The V end lost 4 bases, the J end lost 6 bases, and 7 bases lay between the germline ends. The CDR3 has 12 residues. Here the CDR3 reads CASSTRGNEQFF. CDR3 in DNA: TGTGCCAGTAGTACCAGAGGCAATGAGCAGTTCTTC.

The chain recombines TRBV19 with TRBJ2-7; 11 bases match TRBD1. Germline-derived CDR1 and CDR2 are LNHDA and SQIVND (reference sequence). The junction had 11 bases not matched to a gene; V was cut back by 8 bases and J by 5 bases. The CDR3 is 15 residues long. The CDR3 sequence is CASSPGQGVANEQYF. CDR3 bases: TGTGCCAGTTCGCCGGGACAGGGGGTTGCGAACGAGCAGTACTTC.

This clonotype has just a few counts. The V and J genes are TRBV20-1 and TRBJ2-1, with TRBD2 matching over 15 bases. CDR3 length equals 18 residues. Per germline, CDR1 DFQATT and CDR2 SNEGSKA (reference sequence). V gave up 2 bases and J gave up 7 bases; unmatched junction bases: 12. The CDR3 reads CSARSGGKGLAGGNEQFF. CDR3 DNA sequence: TGCAGTGCTAGAAGTGGGGGAAAGGGACTAGCGGGAGGAAATGAGCAGTTCTTC.

This clonotype was observed at least ten times. V usage is TRBV25-1 and J usage is TRBJ1-2; tentative D call: TRBD1 (5 bases). Trimming stripped 4 bases from V and 2 bases from J, with 17 bases between. CDR1 MGHDK and CDR2 SYGVNS come from the germline V gene. The CDR3 totals 16 residues. CDR3 bases: TGTGCCAGCAGTGGCTTTTCCGGGGCCCCAAACTATGGCTACACCTTC. This codes for CASSGFSGAPNYGYTF.

The V call is TRBV20-1, the J call TRBJ1-2; 10 bases map to TRBD1. This CDR3 comprises 15 residues. J gave up 4 bases and V 6 bases, and 11 bases lay outside the gene matches. The V gene's germline CDR1 is DFQATT and CDR2 SNEGSKA (reference sequence). The CDR3 nucleotides read TGCAGTGCCTCTAGGACAGGGGGTATGGGCTATGGCTACACCTTC. Its protein product is CSASRTGGMGYGYTF.

The V gene is TRBV2, the J gene TRBJ1-2; D is perhaps TRBD1 (6 bases). Germline loops: CDR1 SNHLY, CDR2 FYNNEI. With 5 bases removed from V and 3 bases from J, the gap between germline ends came to 16 bases. The CDR3 extends over 15 amino acids. CDR3 sequence reads: CASSLTGTFYYGYTF. In nucleotides, the CDR3 is TGTGCCAGCAGTTTAACAGGGACATTTTACTATGGCTACACCTTC.

This clonotype showed up many times. J is TRBJ2-3 and V is TRBV7-9; TRBD2 agrees at 10 bases. Germline V CDR1 and CDR2: SEHNR, FQNEAQ (reference sequence). Trimming removed 5 bases from V and 2 bases from J; junction bases left unmatched: 4. CDR3 length equals 15 residues. The CDR3 sequence is CASSTSGRDTDTQYF. For the CDR3, the DNA is TGTGCCAGCAGCACCAGCGGGAGGGACACAGATACGCAGTATTTT.

This clonotype was counted a few times. CDR3 region: CASSWSAGSVDTQYF. The DNA of the CDR3 is TGTGCCAGCAGCTGGTCCGCGGGGAGTGTTGATACGCAGTATTTT. The J gene is TRBJ2-3, the V gene TRBV5-4, with D possibly TRBD2 on 6 matching bases. The germline V and J ends were trimmed by 3 bases and 6 bases, with 17 bases remaining between them. Germline V gene data show CDR1 as SGHNT and CDR2 as YYREEE (reference sequence). The CDR3 consists of 15 residues. The full variable domain, with the rest looked up from reference TRBV5-4 and TRBJ2-3, is ETGVTQSPTHLIKTRGQQVTLRCSSQSGHNTVSWYQQALGQGPQFIFQYYREEENGRGNFPPRFSGLQFPNYSSELNVNALELDDSALYLCASSWSAGSVDTQYFGPGTRLTVL.

This clonotype has at least ten counts. The V gene is TRBV29-1, the J gene TRBJ2-5; TRBD2 might be the D (6 bases). Trimming removed 6 bases at V and 4 bases at J, with 21 bases between. Looked up from germline, CDR1 is SQVTM and CDR2 is ANQGSEA. This CDR3 has 15 residues. The DNA of the CDR3 is TGCAGCGTCCGGAGGGTAGGGGCTACAAGAGAGACCCAGTACTTC. Protein product: CSVRRVGATRETQYF. Together with reference TRBV29-1 and TRBJ2-5, the CDR3 gives the full variable domain: SAVISQKPSRDICQRGTSLTIQCQVDSQVTMMFWYRQQPGQSLTLIATANQGSEATYESGFVIDKFPISRPNLTFSTLTVSNMSPEDSSIYLCSVRRVGATRETQYFGPGTRLLVL.

This clonotype occurred many times. The rearrangement links TRBV7-3 to TRBJ2-1, with no clear D. This CDR3 is 15 amino acids long. Trimming took off 5 bases at V and 2 bases at J, with 13 bases between the two ends. Germline CDR1 and CDR2: SGHTA and FQGTGA. The CDR3 here is CASSTTSNTYNEQFF. The CDR3 nucleotides read TGTGCCAGCAGCACGACATCGAACACCTACAATGAGCAGTTCTTC.

This clonotype was detected only a few times. The V and J genes are TRBV27 and TRBJ1-5, with a possible D match to TRBD1 (5 bases). Trimming took 5 bases from V and 3 from J, leaving 14 bases between them. CDR1 and CDR2 (germline): MNHEY, SMNVEV (reference sequence). The CDR3 covers 15 residues. The CDR3 is CASSRKQESNQPQHF. The CDR3 DNA reads TGTGCCAGCAGTCGTAAACAGGAGTCCAATCAGCCCCAGCATTTT.

The genes are TRBV5-1 and TRBJ2-5; 7 bases match TRBD1. V trimming: 4 bases; J trimming: 5 bases; junction bases outside the gene matches: 11. The CDR3 is 15 residues long. CDR1 and CDR2 (germline): SGHRS, YFSETQ. CDR3 protein: CASSATGDGSETQYF. The CDR3 bases are TGCGCCAGCAGCGCAACAGGGGATGGATCGGAGACCCAGTACTTC.

This clonotype was observed a few times. This chain connects TRBV11-2 to TRBJ1-5; 9 bases match TRBD1. The V gene's germline CDR1 is SGHAT and CDR2 FQNNGV. Trimming cost V 2 bases and J 3 bases; bases outside gene matches: 14. This CDR3 comprises 19 residues. CDR3 sequence: CASSLPRYSDRGFNQPQHF. The CDR3 DNA reads as TGTGCCAGCAGCTTACCCCGTTACTCGGACAGGGGATTCAATCAGCCCCAGCATTTT.

This chain joins TRBV18 and TRBJ2-7, with D possibly being TRBD2 (5 bases). This CDR3 has 15 amino acids. Trimming removed 1 base at V and 0 bases at J, with 10 bases between. CDR1 is KGHSH and CDR2 is LQKENI in the germline V gene. The CDR3: CASSPRDGNSYEQYF. The DNA of the CDR3 is TGTGCCAGCTCACCACGTGACGGGAACTCCTACGAGCAGTACTTC.

This clonotype was picked up many times. This chain links TRBV29-1 with TRBJ1-2, with a tentative D call TRBD1 (6 bases). V lost 6 bases and J 7 bases, leaving 15 bases between the germline ends. The germline gives CDR1 SQVTM, CDR2 ANQGSEA. The CDR3 has 12 amino acids. The CDR3 loop reads CSVIQGMVGYTF. The CDR3, as DNA: TGCAGCGTAATACAGGGTATGGTTGGCTACACCTTC. The entire variable domain, with the rest obtained from reference TRBV29-1 and TRBJ1-2, is as follows: SAVISQKPSRDICQRGTSLTIQCQVDSQVTMMFWYRQQPGQSLTLIATANQGSEATYESGFVIDKFPISRPNLTFSTLTVSNMSPEDSSIYLCSVIQGMVGYTFGSGTRLTVV.

The chain carries TRBV10-3 and TRBJ1-1; no clear D gene. Trimming stripped 2 bases from V and 8 bases from J, with 12 bases between. This CDR3 region has 13 residues. Germline V gene sequence: CDR1 ENHRY, CDR2 SYGVKD. CDR3: CAISETTLNEAFF. The CDR3 region has the DNA TGTGCCATCAGTGAGACTACCCTCAACGAAGCTTTCTTT.

This chain links TRBV6-5 with TRBJ1-2; possibly TRBD1 for D (6 bases). From germline, CDR1 is MNHEY and CDR2 SVGAGI. Trimming removed 2 bases from V and 4 bases from J, with 14 bases in between. This CDR3 comprises 15 residues. The CDR3 spells CASSYRGGLGYGYTF. CDR3 DNA sequence: TGTGCCAGCAGTTACCGGGGGGGGCTTGGCTATGGCTACACCTTC.

The sample holds many counts of this clonotype. CDR3 loop: CSVLSGVGDTQYF. DNA for the CDR3: TGCAGTGTTCTTTCAGGGGTAGGAGATACGCAGTATTTT. This chain joins TRBV20-1 and TRBJ2-3, with a weak D call TRBD1 (6 bases). The CDR3 length is 13 residues. Trimming removed 7 bases at V and 5 bases at J, with 16 bases between. Germline CDR1 reads DFQATT; CDR2 reads SNEGSKA (reference sequence).

As concerns this clonotype: A clone one base away is much larger, so this may be a read error. J is TRBJ2-7 and V is TRBV11-2, with TRBD2 as a possible D gene (5 bases). Germline V CDR1 and CDR2: SGHAT, FQNNGV. Trimming left V 2 bases short and J 0 bases short, with 14 bases between. The CDR3 runs to 16 residues. The CDR3 loop is CASSLNSWGASYEQYF. The CDR3 nucleotides are TGTGCCAGCAGCTTAAATAGTTGGGGAGCCTCCTACGAGCAGTACTTC.

This clonotype was seen at least ten times. The chain has TRBV19 and TRBJ1-1, with 8 bases lining up with TRBD1. Germline V CDR1 and CDR2: LNHDA, SQIVND (reference sequence). The V and J ends lost 10 bases and 11 bases, in that order; junction bases with no gene match: 9. This CDR3 region has 11 residues. The CDR3: CATHRDRQAFF. As DNA, the CDR3 is TGTGCCACCCACCGGGACAGGCAGGCTTTCTTT.

This clonotype was picked up many times. V usage is TRBV10-1 and J usage is TRBJ2-2; D may be TRBD2 (7 bases). Trimming removed 7 bases from V and 6 bases from J, with 15 bases in between. This CDR3 region has 14 residues. Per the germline V gene, CDR1 is WNHNN and CDR2 is SYGVQD (reference sequence). This CDR3 reads CASKEGGASGELFF. CDR3 sequence (DNA): TGCGCCAGCAAGGAGGGGGGGGCGTCCGGGGAGCTGTTTTTT.